These T cell receptor beta chains were read from a single sample in a study of CD8 T cells in ankylosing spondylitis. TCRdb independently ran MiXCR on the 5' RACE reads; one entry per CDR3 protein. Of approximately 39,000 distinct CDR3 sequences in the sample, approximately 11% were seen once. The sequenced material came from synovial fluid, either unsorted or a sorted T cell fraction (not recorded which). The receptors here all came from a male donor with ankylosing spondylitis. Each CDR3 is given with its conserved first and last residue. The D gene is left open where the match is weak. The listing skips clone size in some rows; elsewhere it reads once, few, many or a size class.

D | J | length | V | size | CDR3 | DNA
NA | TRBJ2-7 | 12 | TRBV12-3/TRBV12-4 | NA | CASSFGGDEQYF | TGTGCCAGCAGTTTTGGAGGGGACGAGCAGTACTTC
TRBD1 | TRBJ2-3 | 15 | TRBV5-1 | few | CASSLGGQFTDTQYF | TGCGCCAGCAGCTTGGGGGGACAGTTCACAGATACGCAGTATTTT
TRBD2 | TRBJ2-2 | 15 | TRBV20-1 | medium-sized | CSARGPGLARGELFF | TGCAGTGCTAGGGGGCCGGGACTAGCGCGGGGGGAGCTGTTTTTT
NA | TRBJ1-2 | 15 | TRBV4-1 | few | CASSQVLFLWGGYTF | TGCGCCAGCAGCCAAGTCCTCTTTCTATGGGGTGGCTACACCTTC
NA | TRBJ2-7 | 14 | TRBV29-1 | many | CSVIAGWGSYEQYF | TGCAGCGTAATTGCGGGGTGGGGCTCCTACGAGCAGTACTTC
TRBD1 | TRBJ2-6 | 18 | TRBV5-1 | NA | CASTLTGLGGSGANVLTF | TGCGCCAGCACCCTGACAGGGCTAGGGGGTTCTGGGGCCAACGTCCTGACTTTC
TRBD2 | TRBJ2-7 | 15 | TRBV11-3 | few | CASSLGGSGSYEQYF | TGTGCCAGCAGCTTAGGGGGTAGCGGGAGCTACGAGCAGTACTTC
TRBD2 | TRBJ2-7 | 15 | TRBV7-2 | NA | CASSLALAGSYEQYF | TGTGCCAGCAGCTTAGCACTAGCGGGGTCCTACGAGCAGTACTTC
NA | TRBJ2-1 | 14 | TRBV29-1 | many | CSPKVPVTYNEQFF | TGCAGCCCAAAGGTCCCCGTCACCTACAATGAGCAGTTCTTC
NA | TRBJ1-1 | 15 | TRBV28 | NA | CASSSGTSGSTEAFF | TGTGCCAGCAGTTCCGGGACATCGGGCAGCACTGAAGCTTTCTTT
TRBD1 | TRBJ1-1 | 16 | TRBV11-2 | many | CASSQMTGLMNTEAFF | TGTGCCAGCAGCCAAATGACAGGGCTCATGAACACTGAAGCTTTCTTT
TRBD1 | TRBJ2-1 | 12 | TRBV20-1 | NA | CSSWDRLNEQFF | TGCAGTAGCTGGGACAGACTAAATGAGCAGTTCTTC
NA | TRBJ1-4 | 14 | TRBV6-1 | NA | CASKTGGRGEKLFF | TGTGCCAGCAAAACGGGCGGACGGGGAGAAAAACTGTTTTTT
TRBD2 | TRBJ2-1 | 15 | TRBV24-1 | many | CATSPRGGSYNEQFF | TGTGCCACCAGTCCTCGCGGGGGGTCCTACAATGAGCAGTTCTTC
NA | TRBJ2-2 | 15 | TRBV11-2 | NA | CASSIGLLNTGELFF | TGTGCCAGCAGCATAGGACTTCTGAACACCGGGGAGCTGTTTTTT
TRBD2 | TRBJ2-1 | 16 | TRBV6-2/TRBV6-3 | NA | CASSYPRLAGYNEQFF | TGTGCCAGCAGTTACCCCCGACTAGCGGGGTACAATGAGCAGTTCTTC
NA | TRBJ2-3 | 12 | TRBV10-3 | few | CAISELGDTQYF | TGTGCCATCAGTGAGTTAGGGGATACGCAGTATTTT
TRBD2 | TRBJ2-1 | 15 | TRBV11-2 | NA | CASSFGREPYNEQFF | TGTGCCAGCAGCTTTGGGCGGGAGCCCTACAATGAGCAGTTCTTC
TRBD1 | TRBJ2-1 | 14 | TRBV11-3 | many | CASSLDRAQAEQFF | TGTGCCAGCAGCCTCGACAGGGCCCAGGCTGAGCAGTTCTTC
TRBD2 | TRBJ2-1 | 16 | TRBV5-1 | few | CASSLVGTERGDEQFF | TGCGCCAGCAGCTTGGTCGGGACTGAACGGGGGGATGAGCAGTTCTTC
TRBD1 | TRBJ1-4 | 16 | TRBV28 | few | CASRGQGGQYLEKLFF | TGTGCCAGCAGAGGACAGGGCGGGCAATATTTGGAAAAACTGTTTTTT
NA | TRBJ1-5 | 14 | TRBV7-2 | many | CASSLVRSEQPQHF | TGTGCCAGCAGCTTAGTGAGATCGGAGCAGCCCCAGCATTTT
TRBD2 | TRBJ2-7 | 16 | TRBV20-1 | NA | CSASQVAGGVNYEQYF | TGCAGTGCTAGTCAGGTAGCGGGAGGGGTTAACTACGAGCAGTACTTC
TRBD2 | TRBJ2-1 | 16 | TRBV7-9 | many | CASSSPTSGIVNEQFF | TGTGCCAGCAGCTCCCCGACTAGCGGGATAGTCAATGAGCAGTTCTTC
NA | TRBJ1-6 | 15 | TRBV2 | NA | CASSVPSSYNSPLHF | TGTGCCAGCAGTGTTCCCAGCTCCTATAATTCACCCCTCCACTTT
NA | TRBJ2-3 | 14 | TRBV6-4 | many | CASSDGLGGDTQYF | TGTGCCAGCAGTGATGGCCTGGGAGGCGATACGCAGTATTTT
NA | TRBJ2-2 | 15 | TRBV29-1 | many | CSVGPTGTGVGELFF | TGCAGCGTTGGCCCCACCGGGACGGGGGTGGGGGAGCTGTTTTTT
TRBD1 | TRBJ1-2 | 14 | TRBV13 | many | CASSLGTGDYGYTF | TGTGCCAGCAGTTTAGGGACAGGGGACTATGGCTACACCTTC
NA | TRBJ1-4 | 16 | TRBV4-1 | once | CASSPPGGQGREKLFF | TGCGCCAGCAGCCCACCGGGAGGACAAGGACGTGAAAAACTGTTTTTT
NA | TRBJ2-3 | 13 | TRBV2 | few | CASLRRSSRAQYF | TGTGCCAGCCTACGACGCTCTAGTCGCGCGCAGTATTTT
TRBD1 | TRBJ2-7 | 14 | TRBV9 | many | CASSQGQGFYEQYF | TGTGCCAGCAGCCAGGGACAGGGTTTCTACGAGCAGTACTTC
NA | TRBJ2-3 | 15 | TRBV7-6 | many | CASSLSRRRTDTQYF | TGTGCCAGCAGCTTGAGCAGACGCCGCACAGATACGCAGTATTTT
TRBD1 | TRBJ2-5 | 14 | TRBV5-1 | NA | CASSFTGVEETQYF | TGCGCCAGCAGCTTTACAGGGGTCGAAGAGACCCAGTACTTC
NA | TRBJ1-1 | 17 | TRBV7-8 | many | CASSLSSGGPGLTEAFF | TGTGCCAGCAGCTTAAGCTCGGGCGGACCGGGCCTCACTGAAGCTTTCTTT
NA | TRBJ2-2 | 15 | TRBV28 | few | CASSFVGVGTGELFF | TGTGCCAGCAGTTTTGTGGGAGTGGGGACCGGGGAGCTGTTTTTT
NA | TRBJ2-5 | 13 | TRBV7-9 | many | CASSFPQDETQYF | TGTGCCAGCAGCTTCCCACAGGACGAGACCCAGTACTTC
NA | TRBJ2-5 | 13 | TRBV7-3 | once | CASSRGQKETQYF | TGTGCCAGCAGCCGCGGACAGAAAGAGACCCAGTACTTC
TRBD2 | TRBJ2-5 | 17 | TRBV9 | many | CASSDSGREVLRETQYF | TGTGCCAGCAGCGATAGCGGGAGGGAGGTTTTAAGGGAGACCCAGTACTTC
NA | TRBJ1-2 | 13 | TRBV2 | NA | CASKGQTNYGYTF | TGTGCCAGCAAAGGACAGACTAACTATGGCTACACCTTC
NA | TRBJ1-2 | 16 | TRBV7-2 | many | CASSLGGVGLEGGYTF | TGTGCCAGCAGCTTAGGGGGGGTCGGGCTGGAAGGTGGCTACACCTTC
NA | TRBJ1-6 | 16 | TRBV2 | few | CASSAPGASYNSPLHF | TGTGCCAGCAGTGCTCCGGGTGCTTCCTATAATTCACCCCTCCACTTT
TRBD2 | TRBJ2-7 | 13 | TRBV7-9 | many | CASSPRLAWEQYF | TGTGCCAGCAGCCCGAGACTAGCGTGGGAGCAGTACTTC
NA | TRBJ2-1 | 18 | TRBV29-1 | many | CSVEDLRRLPSAYNEQFF | TGCAGCGTTGAAGATCTTCGGAGGCTGCCCTCTGCTTACAATGAGCAGTTCTTC
TRBD1 | TRBJ2-3 | 14 | TRBV19 | many | CASTSGQGTDTQYF | TGTGCCAGTACCTCTGGACAGGGCACAGATACGCAGTATTTT
NA | TRBJ2-1 | 11 | TRBV15 | few | CAIPQGPEQFF | TGTGCCATTCCCCAGGGGCCTGAGCAGTTCTTC
NA | TRBJ1-5 | 16 | TRBV10-3 | many | CAISAVAGGNNQPQHF | TGTGCCATCAGTGCGGTGGCAGGCGGAAACAATCAGCCCCAGCATTTT
NA | TRBJ1-2 | 15 | TRBV19 | few | CASRNVGRLGYGYTF | TGTGCCAGTAGGAACGTGGGCCGTTTGGGCTATGGCTACACCTTC
NA | TRBJ2-7 | 14 | TRBV10-2 | many | CASRHREGGHEQYF | TGCGCCAGCAGACACAGGGAAGGAGGCCACGAGCAGTACTTC
TRBD2 | TRBJ2-3 | 15 | TRBV12-3/TRBV12-4 | NA | CASSFTGLPTDTQYF | TGTGCCAGCAGTTTTACGGGACTACCCACAGATACGCAGTATTTT
NA | TRBJ2-7 | 12 | TRBV7-9 | NA | CASSSSRARIYF | TGTGCCAGCAGCTCCTCCCGCGCGCGGATCTACTTC
NA | TRBJ1-1 | 14 | TRBV12-3/TRBV12-4 | many | CASSLGKLWTEAFF | TGTGCCAGCAGTTTGGGCAAGCTTTGGACTGAAGCTTTCTTT
TRBD2 | TRBJ2-1 | 13 | TRBV7-2 | many | CAGGLARNNEQFF | TGTGCCGGGGGACTAGCGAGAAACAATGAGCAGTTCTTC
TRBD1 | TRBJ1-5 | 13 | TRBV29-1 | few | CSGGQGPDQPQHF | TGCAGCGGCGGACAGGGTCCGGATCAGCCCCAGCATTTT
TRBD2 | TRBJ2-1 | 16 | TRBV6-1 | NA | CASSTIAGGVYNEQFF | TGTGCCAGCAGTACGATAGCGGGAGGGGTTTACAATGAGCAGTTCTTC